These 20 T cell receptor beta chains share one sample of origin, sequenced in a study of Ad26.COV2.S vaccination and SARS-CoV-2 variants (dated by TCRdb to about 2021). Library construction relied on the immunoSEQ multiplex PCR assay. TCRdb stores this immuneACCESS table with in-frame sequences only. Part of the clones is absent; in the studies checked, under half of the shortfall reflects unresolved V genes, and no reason is known for the rest. The sample contains approximately 350,000 clones, about 80% of them found a single time. The ten largest clones take up almost 7.5% of the sample. The label giving this sample's treatment or condition can be read as: roughly 19 received Ad26.COV2.S at low or high dose, single or two shots; about 5 received placebo; per-sample allocation not given. For vaccine and placebo recipients, the sequenced repertoires came from samples collected on day 63 after the first injection.

The material sequenced was peripheral blood, taken in a trial of Ad26.COV2.S vaccine versus placebo. All receptors derive from a person aged 18 to 59 who received the Ad26.COV2.S COVID-19 vaccine or a placebo.

For this clone: Distinct nucleotide sequences in the sample also encode this CDR3. The J gene is TRBJ1-1, the V gene TRBV27; no clear D gene. This CDR3 region has 13 residues. Germline V lookup: CDR1 MNHEY, CDR2 SMNVEV (reference sequence). V lost 6 bases and J 0 bases, leaving 8 bases between the germline ends. The CDR3 protein is CASSSGMNTEAFF. The CDR3 DNA sequence: TGTGCCAGCAGCTCCGGCATGAACACTGAAGCTTTCTTT.

The chain joins TRBV3-1 (or the pseudogene TRBV3-2) to TRBJ1-2; no clear D gene. This CDR3 has 14 amino acids. From germline, CDR1 is LGHDT and CDR2 YNNKEL (reference sequence). The V end was cut by 3 bases, the J end by 3 bases, with 11 bases between. The CDR3 coding sequence is TGTGCCAGCAGCCAGTTCCTAGGACACTATGGCTACACCTTC. It is translated as CASSQFLGHYGYTF.

The J gene is TRBJ1-1, the V gene TRBV19; 11 nucleotides align to TRBD1. The germline V gene has CDR1 LNHDA and CDR2 SQIVND (reference sequence). The CDR3 has 15 residues. V shed 7 bases, J shed 1 base, and the junction held 5 bases outside the gene matches. The CDR3 is CASILGTGGNTEAFF. The CDR3 DNA reads TGTGCCAGTATCCTCGGGACAGGGGGGAACACTGAAGCTTTCTTT.

The rearrangement joins TRBV29-1 to TRBJ2-1; perhaps TRBD2 as D (6 bases). The CDR3 consists of 12 residues. Germline CDR1 and CDR2: SQVTM and ANQGSEA. Trimming shortened V by 6 bases and J by 9 bases, and 15 bases separated the two germline ends. CDR3 sequence: CSVWTSRGEQFF. The CDR3 DNA reads TGCAGCGTGTGGACGTCGCGGGGTGAGCAGTTCTTC.

This rearrangement joins TRBV10-3 to TRBJ1-2, with D maybe TRBD1 (6 bases). Germline CDR1 and CDR2: ENHRY and SYGVKD. The V gene lost 6 bases and the J gene lost 0 bases, with 8 bases spanning the gap. The CDR3 is 13 residues long. The CDR3 DNA reads as TGTGCCATCAGAGGGGACACTAACTATGGCTACACCTTC. This codes for CAIRGDTNYGYTF.

V is TRBV5-1 and J is TRBJ1-6; D possibly corresponds to TRBD1 (6 bases). Germline V gene data show CDR1 as SGHRS and CDR2 as YFSETQ. V was clipped by 4 bases and J by 1 base, with 9 bases between them. This CDR3 is 15 amino acids long. The CDR3 sequence is CASSRQGSYNSPLHF. CDR3 sequence (DNA): TGCGCCAGCAGCCGCCAGGGGTCCTATAATTCACCCCTCCACTTT.

The chain joins TRBV18 to TRBJ2-7, with 7 bases lining up with TRBD2. The CDR3 loop spans 14 amino acids. The germline V gene encodes CDR1 KGHSH and CDR2 LQKENI. The ends lost 0 bases at V and 6 bases at J; junction bases unmatched: 5. CDR3 in DNA: TGTGCCAGCTCACCACCGGCGGGAGTCGGCGAGCAGTACTTC. Translated, it gives CASSPPAGVGEQYF.

The chain combines TRBV2 with TRBJ2-3; 7 nucleotides agree with TRBD2. From germline, CDR1 is SNHLY and CDR2 FYNNEI. This CDR3 is built from 15 residues. J gave up 3 bases and V 6 bases, and 9 bases lay outside the gene matches. The CDR3 coding sequence is TGTGCCAGCAGAACTCAAGCGGGGAAGACAGATACGCAGTATTTT. Its protein is CASRTQAGKTDTQYF.

The chain is built from TRBV6-5 and TRBJ2-3, with D maybe TRBD2 (5 bases). Germline V gene data show CDR1 as MNHEY and CDR2 as SVGAGI. Trimming took 8 bases from V and 1 from J, leaving 10 bases between them. CDR3 size: 13 residues. The CDR3 sequence is CASRGVGTDTQYF. CDR3 DNA: TGTGCCAGCCGGGGAGTCGGCACAGATACGCAGTATTTT.

This clone was seen once. V usage is TRBV7-9 and J usage is TRBJ2-1; TRBD1 aligns across 7 bases. V was pared by 1 base and J by 1 base, with 1 base of the junction left unmatched. The CDR3 has 15 amino acids. Germline V gene sequence: CDR1 SEHNR, CDR2 FQNEAQ (reference sequence). The CDR3 region has the DNA TGTGCCAGCAGCTTAGGGACAGGATCCTACAATGAGCAGTTCTTC. Encoded protein: CASSLGTGSYNEQFF.

The CDR3 coding sequence is TGTGCCAGCAGCTTAGTGGGACAACCCTCGTCCGGGGCCAACGTCCTGACTTTC. Its translation is CASSLVGQPSSGANVLTF. V and J are TRBV7-6 and TRBJ2-6; D may be TRBD1 (6 bases). Trimming took 1 base from V and 4 from J, leaving 17 bases between them. CDR1 is SGHVS, CDR2 FNYEAQ, per germline. CDR3 length: 18 residues. The variable domain in full, with the rest retrieved from reference TRBV7-6 and TRBJ2-6, is GAGVSQSPRYKVTKRGQDVALRCDPISGHVSLYWYRQALGQGPEFLTYFNYEAQQDKSGLPNDRFSAERPEGSISTLTIQRTEQRDSAMYRCASSLVGQPSSGANVLTFGAGSRLTVL.

The chain recombines TRBV5-5 with TRBJ1-1; D is uncertain. Per the germline V gene, CDR1 is SGHKS and CDR2 is YYEKEE (reference sequence). Trimming left V 0 bases short and J 4 bases short, with 19 bases between. CDR3 length equals 17 residues. The CDR3 here is CASSLDNWARQPTEAFF. CDR3 bases: TGTGCCAGCAGCTTGGATAATTGGGCACGTCAACCCACTGAAGCTTTCTTT.

The CDR3 protein is CASSEALTVYGYTF. DNA of the CDR3: TGTGCCAGCAGTGAAGCGCTCACAGTATATGGCTACACCTTC. The chain links TRBV6-1 to TRBJ1-2; D not resolved. Deletions cut 0 bases from V and 5 bases from J, with 10 bases between. Germline values: CDR1 MNHNS, CDR2 SASEGT. The CDR3 contains 14 residues.

The chain links TRBV4-1 to TRBJ2-6; tentatively, D is TRBD1 (6 bases). The length of the CDR3 is 18 residues. Germline CDR1 MGHRA, CDR2 YSYEKL. The V and J ends lost 4 bases and 3 bases respectively, with 19 bases between them. As DNA, the CDR3 is TGCGCCAGCAGCCTCCAGCAACCCGGGACATTTGGGGCCAACGTCCTGACTTTC. It translates to CASSLQQPGTFGANVLTF.

CDR3 coding DNA: TGCGCCAGCAGCCAAGAAGGGGGACAGCTTACCGAGACCCAGTACTTC. Amino acid sequence: CASSQEGGQLTETQYF. The V gene is TRBV4-1, the J gene TRBJ2-5, with TRBD1 matching over 7 bases. The CDR3 is 16 residues long. V lost 0 bases and J lost 5; bases outside the gene matches: 9. CDR1 is MGHRA, CDR2 YSYEKL, per germline.

This clone was detected only a few times. The chain employs TRBV5-6 and TRBJ2-1, with D maybe TRBD2 (5 bases). CDR1 is SGHDT, CDR2 YYEEEE, per germline. V lost 0 bases and J 9 bases, leaving 13 bases between the germline ends. This CDR3 is built from 14 residues. The CDR3 region has the DNA TGTGCCAGCAGCTTGGGGCCTAGCTTAAGTGAGCAGTTCTTC. Translation: CASSLGPSLSEQFF.

The CDR3 region is CASSIGGLAGNNEQFF. CDR3 DNA sequence: TGTGCCAGTAGTATTGGGGGACTAGCGGGAAACAATGAGCAGTTCTTC. The chain has TRBV19 and TRBJ2-1, with 13 nucleotides matching TRBD2. CDR1 LNHDA and CDR2 SQIVND come from the germline V gene (reference sequence). J lost 5 bases, V lost 3 bases, and 4 bases had no gene match. CDR3 length: 16 amino acids.

The chain combines TRBV7-2 with TRBJ1-2, with D possibly matching TRBD1 (6 bases). The CDR3 is 13 amino acids. The germline gives CDR1 SGHTA, CDR2 FQGNSA. The germline V and J ends were trimmed by 5 bases and 5 bases, with 12 bases remaining between them. This CDR3 is CASSQDRTYGYTF. CDR3 bases: TGTGCCAGCAGCCAGGACAGAACGTATGGCTACACCTTC.

The CDR3 spells CASSQESGQARSALFF. The CDR3, as DNA: TGCGCCAGCAGCCAAGAATCAGGACAGGCGCGTTCAGCCCTGTTTTTT. The rearrangement uses TRBV4-3 and TRBJ2-2; 7 nucleotides line up with TRBD1. The J segment lost 14 bases and the V segment lost 0 bases, leaving 15 bases of the junction unmatched. There are 16 residues in the CDR3. Germline loops: CDR1 LGHNA, CDR2 YSLEER.

This chain connects TRBV5-1 to TRBJ2-7; tentatively, D is TRBD1 (7 bases). Trimming stripped 4 bases from V and 3 bases from J, with 17 bases between. CDR1 is SGHRS, CDR2 YFSETQ, per germline. The length of the CDR3 is 15 residues. The CDR3 protein is CASSPIGGGSYEQYF. Here the CDR3 DNA reads TGCGCCAGCAGCCCCATAGGAGGGGGCAGCTACGAGCAGTACTTC. Full variable domain (remainder filled in from reference TRBV5-1 and TRBJ2-7): KAGVTQTPRYLIKTRGQQVTLSCSPISGHRSVSWYQQTPGQGLQFLFEYFSETQRNKGNFPGRFSGRQFSNSRSEMNVSTLELGDSALYLCASSPIGGGSYEQYFGPGTRLTVT.